The sample holds many counts of the clone carrying this T cell receptor (beta chain). Antigen unknown. The sample is drawn from a study of neurological immune-mediated disorders. Background on the study: Relapsing-remitting patients made up most of the 34 multiple sclerosis patients, and secondary progressive patients made up 3. Overall study findings and caveats: No CDR3 amino acid sequences recurred among expanded clones across subjects, suggesting private repertoires in all groups.

The cDNA was synthesized by 5'RACE incorporating 10-nucleotide random UMIs. One entry per CDR3 protein, called by TCRdb with MiXCR from the 5' RACE reads. The sample includes tens of thousands of distinct CDR3 sequences, 4.5% of them seen just once. The V gene's germline CDR1 is MNHNY and CDR2 SVGAGI (reference sequence). V dropped 6 bases and J dropped 2; count of bases not matched to a gene: 14. The CDR3 totals 20 residues. The TCR comes from a man aged 25 to 40 with multiple sclerosis. This chain uses TRBV6-6 with TRBJ2-3; 16 nucleotides line up with TRBD2. The sequenced material came from PBMCs. For the CDR3, the DNA is TGTGCCAGCAGCAAGTCCCCCGGGACTAGCGGGGGGGCGATCACAGATACGCAGTATTTT. Translated: CASSKSPGTSGGAITDTQYF.